This paragraph covers one TCR beta chain sequence. This sample is part of a study of blood T cell repertoires in COVID-19. Across the whole study: Samples taken during acute and convalescent COVID-19 were collected in the United States, Italy and Spain.

The CDR3 runs to 12 residues. Germline loops: CDR1 SGHDN, CDR2 FVKESK. Unmatched junction bases numbered 6, after V lost 3 bases and J lost 15 bases. The repertoire was sequenced with immunoSEQ multiplex PCR; TCRdb's copy has only in-frame clones and lacks some. The table has some 250,000 clones, roughly 87% seen once; the top ten hold about 0.74%. The source of this sequence is a woman in her twenties or thirties with acute or convalescent COVID-19. The V gene is TRBV14, the J gene TRBJ2-1; the match to TRBD1 covers 9 bases. The specimen was peripheral blood. The CDR3 sequence: CASSQGDRVGFF. CDR3 bases: TGTGCCAGCAGCCAGGGGGACAGGGTTGGGTTCTTC.